The T cell receptor beta chain under discussion was sequenced for a study of blood T cell repertoires in COVID-19. Looking at the study overall: T cells, B-cell-depleted T cells, or PBMCs supplied cDNA or gDNA.

This CDR3 is built from 14 residues. V lost 4 bases, J lost 4 bases, and 6 bases stayed unmatched. The germline V gene has CDR1 SGDLS and CDR2 YYNGEE. Sequencing used immunoSEQ multiplex PCR; TCRdb keeps in-frame clones, though not all of them. The sample contains roughly 260,000 clones, around 87% of which appear only once. The sequence came from a woman aged 45-59 years with acute or convalescent COVID-19. The sample was peripheral blood. The gene calls are TRBV9 and TRBJ2-7, with TRBD2 matching 9 bases. CDR3 nucleotide sequence: TGTGCCAGCAGCCCCCTAGCGGGGAGATACGAGCAGTACTTC. Its translation is CASSPLAGRYEQYF.